These 6 T cell receptor beta chains originate from one sample sequenced in a study of T cell repertoires in aging, cancer and after chemotherapy. TRB rearrangements spanning V, D and J were amplified using mixed TRB-A/B primers. Each CDR3 protein gets one entry after TCRdb re-called the multiplex PCR reads with MiXCR. This sample carries roughly 2,000 distinct CDR3 sequences, roughly three fifths of them seen once, and the ten largest clones take roughly a quarter. Amplification of TCR beta used genomic DNA extracted from peripheral blood. The sequenced sample was blood. These receptors were taken from a human donor with a solid tumor.

This chain's CDR3 is CASTSTDTQYF. CDR3 nucleotide sequence: TGTGCCAGCACAAGCACAGATACGCAGTATTTT. The rearrangement uses TRBV28 and TRBJ2-3; the D is unclear. CDR3 length: 11 amino acids. The germline V gene encodes CDR1 MDHEN and CDR2 SYDVKM. Trimming cost V 7 bases and J 0 bases, with 2 bases left between them.

The rearrangement links TRBV6-5 to TRBJ2-7; D gene unclear. CDR3 size: 14 residues. Trimming pared 5 bases from V and 0 bases from J, leaving 11 bases between. The germline V gene encodes CDR1 MNHEY and CDR2 SVGAGI. CDR3 in DNA: TGTGCCAGCAGTCCTACGGTAATCTCCTACGAGCAGTACGTC. Translating gives CASSPTVISYEQYV.

V is TRBV7-2 and J is TRBJ1-4, with D possibly being TRBD1 (5 bases). The CDR3 is made up of 16 amino acids. Germline CDR1 SGHTA, CDR2 FQGNSA. Trimming took 5 bases from V and 8 from J, leaving 21 bases between them. The CDR3: CASSLTGLDGGEKLFF. CDR3 DNA sequence: TGTGCCAGCAGCCTAACGGGCCTCGATGGGGGGGAAAAACTGTTTTTT.

This clonotype was seen more than once but under ten times. The chain combines TRBV7-3 with TRBJ2-7, with TRBD1 matching 8 bases. V shed 5 bases and J 5 bases; nucleotides not matched to a gene: 11. Germline CDR1 and CDR2: SGHTA and FQGTGA. CDR3 length equals 15 residues. In DNA form, the CDR3 reads TGTGCCAGCAGCAGAACAGGGGGACCTAGCAACGAGCAGTACTTC. As protein: CASSRTGGPSNEQYF.

The chain joins TRBV19 to TRBJ2-3, with 7 bases fitting TRBD2. J gave up 4 bases and V 4 bases, and 11 bases lay outside the gene matches. Germline V gene sequence: CDR1 LNHDA, CDR2 SQIVND (reference sequence). The CDR3 contains 16 residues. Here the CDR3 DNA reads TGTGCCAGTAGTACCCGGGTGGCGGGAGTCGCAGATACGCAGTATTTT. Its protein product is CASSTRVAGVADTQYF.

In its sample, this clonotype was seen a few times. The J gene is TRBJ1-2, the V gene TRBV29-1, with TRBD1 identical over 10 bases. With V trimmed by 7 bases and J by 4 bases, 6 bases remained unmatched. The CDR3 totals 13 residues. Germline values: CDR1 SQVTM, CDR2 ANQGSEA. The CDR3 region has the DNA TGCAGCGCCCGGACAGGGGGATTCTATGGCTACACCTTC. Protein product: CSARTGGFYGYTF.